This T cell receptor (beta chain) was recorded in a study of T cells in localized non-small cell lung cancer. Study-wide points: Elevated circulating T cell density in blood was associated with longer overall survival. Multi-region tumor sequencing was not done, so intratumor heterogeneity could not be excluded.

Libraries were prepared by immunoSEQ multiplex PCR; TCRdb keeps only in-frame clonotypes and omits some of them. Here the sample spans more than 1,000 clones, about a fifth being singletons. The CDR3 consists of 14 residues. This clone has just a few counts. What it recognizes is unknown. This TCR came from a man aged 40 to 75 with stage I squamous cell lung carcinoma. The V and J genes are TRBV1 and TRBJ2-1; the tabulated D call, TRBD2, remains unverified against the DNA. TRBV1 corresponds to a pseudogene. Sequenced here: normal lung tissue next to the tumor, sampled before any cancer treatment. The CDR3 protein is CASRPLGGGETLFF. Here the CDR3 DNA reads TGCGCCAGCAGGCCCTTGGGGGGGGGCGAAACCCTTTTCTTC.